Following are 11 T cell receptor beta chains from one sample sequenced in a study of blood T cell repertoires in COVID-19. The repertoire was sequenced with immunoSEQ multiplex PCR; TCRdb's copy has only in-frame clones and lacks some. The sample has about 300,000 clones, more than 75% seen once. The sample consisted of PBMCs or T cells enriched from blood (not recorded which). The receptors shown here come from a woman aged 18-35 years who had recovered from COVID-19.

The chain couples TRBV11-2 to TRBJ2-7; D perhaps matches TRBD2 (5 bases). V was cut by 1 base and J by 6 bases, with 7 bases left in between. Germline V gives CDR1 SGHAT, CDR2 FQNNGV. The CDR3 has 12 amino acids. The CDR3 here is CASSLGGGEQYF. DNA of the CDR3: TGTGCCAGCAGCTTAGGAGGAGGCGAGCAGTACTTC.

Written as DNA, the CDR3 is TGTGCCAGCAGCCCCCGGGACAGTACAGATAATTCACCCCTCCACTTT. It translates to CASSPRDSTDNSPLHF. J is TRBJ1-6 and V is TRBV7-6, with 7 bases identical to TRBD1. J was trimmed by 5 bases and V by 5 bases; bases with no gene match: 9. The CDR3 covers 16 residues. Germline V gene lookup returns CDR1 SGHVS and CDR2 FNYEAQ.

This chain connects TRBV2 to TRBJ1-4; perhaps TRBD1 as D (5 bases). The CDR3 covers 15 residues. Trimming stripped 11 bases from V and 0 bases from J, with 16 bases between. The germline CDR1 and CDR2 sequences are SNHLY and FYNNEI. In DNA, the CDR3 is TGTGCCGTCTGGGGGGAACCAGCAACTAATGAAAAACTGTTTTTT. Translating it yields CAVWGEPATNEKLFF.

The chain uses TRBV14 and TRBJ2-3, with TRBD1 as a possible D gene (6 bases). The V gene's germline CDR1 is SGHDN and CDR2 FVKESK. V was trimmed by 5 bases and J by 0 bases, leaving 21 bases between them. The CDR3 spans 18 residues. Written as DNA, the CDR3 is TGTGCCAGCAGCTCAGGGGTCAAGGGGGATTCTAGCACAGATACGCAGTATTTT. Translating it yields CASSSGVKGDSSTDTQYF.

The rearrangement uses TRBV30 and TRBJ1-5; 9 bases align to TRBD1. The CDR3 length is 14 residues. Germline V gene sequence: CDR1 GTSNPN, CDR2 SVGIG (reference sequence). With V trimmed by 2 bases and J by 7 bases, 6 bases remained unmatched. This CDR3 reads CAWSPTGGGQPQHF. CDR3 DNA sequence: TGTGCCTGGAGTCCCACAGGGGGCGGGCAGCCCCAGCATTTT. Using reference TRBV30 and TRBJ1-5 for the parts outside the CDR3, the full variable domain is SQTIHQWPATLVQPVGSPLSLECTVEGTSNPNLYWYRQAAGRGLQLLFYSVGIGQISSEVPQNLSASRPQDRQFILSSKKLLLSDSGFYLCAWSPTGGGQPQHFGDGTRLSIL.

This chain connects TRBV28 to TRBJ1-2, with D possibly being TRBD1 (6 bases). This CDR3 region has 16 residues. Germline V gene sequence: CDR1 MDHEN, CDR2 SYDVKM. V was trimmed by 5 bases and J by 3 bases, leaving 19 bases between them. The CDR3 bases are TGTGCCAGCAGTGGATCGACCGGACAGAGATACTATGGCTACACCTTC. Translating gives CASSGSTGQRYYGYTF.

This clone has just a few counts. The chain carries TRBV7-3 and TRBJ2-7; 9 nucleotides agree with TRBD2. Trimming at V came to 5 bases and at J to 7 bases, leaving 9 bases not matched to a gene. CDR1 and CDR2 from the germline V gene are SGHTA and FQGTGA. This CDR3 has 14 amino acids. The CDR3 DNA follows: TGTGCCAGCAGCCCGTTAGCGGGGGTGGGAGAGCAGTACTTC. Its protein is CASSPLAGVGEQYF.

In this sample, this clone turned up a few times. The chain employs TRBV12-5 and TRBJ2-7, with D tentatively TRBD1 (6 bases). Germline CDR1 LGHNT, CDR2 FRNRAP. The CDR3 runs to 20 residues. V was clipped by 3 bases and J by 0 bases, with 27 bases between them. CDR3 nucleotide sequence: TGTGCTAGTGGTTTCGTTTCCCCCCTCCGATTCGCGGACAGCTCCTACGAGCAGTACTTC. Its protein is CASGFVSPLRFADSSYEQYF.

This rearrangement joins TRBV5-1 to TRBJ2-7; D is perhaps TRBD2 (5 bases). The CDR3 is 16 residues long. Trimming pared 4 bases from V and 1 base from J, leaving 18 bases between. The germline gives CDR1 SGHRS, CDR2 YFSETQ. The CDR3 DNA follows: TGCGCCAGCAGCGAGATAAGAGCGGCAAATTCCTACGAGCAGTACTTC. It translates to CASSEIRAANSYEQYF.

The chain uses TRBV28 and TRBJ2-7; 8 bases are shared with TRBD2. V shed 1 base, J shed 6 bases, and the junction held 5 bases outside the gene matches. CDR1 and CDR2 from the germline V gene are MDHEN and SYDVKM. The CDR3 covers 14 residues. As DNA, the CDR3 is TGTGCCAGCAGTTTATTCCTCGGGGGGGCCGAGCAGTACTTC. Protein product: CASSLFLGGAEQYF.

The chain carries TRBV19 and TRBJ1-2; TRBD1 agrees at 10 bases. Germline CDR1 and CDR2: LNHDA and SQIVND (reference sequence). This CDR3 spans 13 amino acids. J lost 3 bases, V lost 8 bases, and 3 bases had no gene match. DNA of the CDR3: TGTGCCAGTCATGGACAGGGGGACTATGGCTACACCTTC. Protein sequence: CASHGQGDYGYTF. The entire variable domain, with the rest obtained from reference TRBV19 and TRBJ1-2, is as follows: DGGITQSPKYLFRKEGQNVTLSCEQNLNHDAMYWYRQDPGQGLRLIYYSQIVNDFQKGDIAEGYSVSREKKESFPLTVTSAQKNPTAFYLCASHGQGDYGYTFGSGTRLTVV.